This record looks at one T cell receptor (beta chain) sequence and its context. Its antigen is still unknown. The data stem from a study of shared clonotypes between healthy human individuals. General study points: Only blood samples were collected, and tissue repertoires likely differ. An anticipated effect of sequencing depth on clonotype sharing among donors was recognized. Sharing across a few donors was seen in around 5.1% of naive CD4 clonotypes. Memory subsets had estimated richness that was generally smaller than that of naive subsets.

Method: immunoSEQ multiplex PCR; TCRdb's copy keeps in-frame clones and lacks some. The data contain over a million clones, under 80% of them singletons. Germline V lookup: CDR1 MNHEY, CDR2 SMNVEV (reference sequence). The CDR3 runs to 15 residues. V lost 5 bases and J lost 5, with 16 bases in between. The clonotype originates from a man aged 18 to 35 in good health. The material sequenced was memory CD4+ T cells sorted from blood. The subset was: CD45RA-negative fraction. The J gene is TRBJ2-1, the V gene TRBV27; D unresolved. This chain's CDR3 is CASSQSTGRNNEQFF. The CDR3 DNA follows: TGTGCCAGCAGTCAATCAACCGGACGGAACAATGAGCAGTTCTTC.